These 11 T cell receptor beta chains originate from one sample sequenced in a study of shared clonotypes between healthy human individuals. Assay: immunoSEQ multiplex PCR; the TCRdb copy retains only in-frame clones and omits some. The repertoire holds hundreds of thousands of clones, with 55% to 85% as singletons. What was sequenced was memory CD4+ T cells sorted from blood. Noted subset: CD45RA-negative fraction. These receptors originate from a woman in her twenties or thirties in good health.

The CDR3 nucleotides are TGTGCCAGCAGGACAGGGTTTGGCGATGGCTACACCTTC. It translates to CASRTGFGDGYTF. V gene TRBV28 combines with J gene TRBJ1-2, with 7 bases that match TRBD1. Losses at the gene ends were 6 bases for V and 6 bases for J; bases not matched to a gene: 7. CDR3 length: 13 amino acids. Germline CDR1 MDHEN, CDR2 SYDVKM.

V gene TRBV11-2 combines with J gene TRBJ2-4, with TRBD2 matching over 8 bases. Trimming took 1 base from V and 5 from J; bases not matched to a gene: 7. The CDR3 runs 16 residues. The V gene's germline CDR1 is SGHAT and CDR2 FQNNGV. The CDR3 DNA follows: TGTGCCAGCAGCTTAGGACCCCGGCGGGAGGAAAACATTCAGTACTTC. Translation gives CASSLGPRREENIQYF.

This clone was detected a few times. This chain joins TRBV5-6 and TRBJ2-5; 12 nucleotides match TRBD1. J gave up 5 bases and V 5 bases, and 7 bases lay outside the gene matches. Germline V gene sequence: CDR1 SGHDT, CDR2 YYEEEE. This CDR3 has 15 amino acids. The CDR3 sequence is CASRRGTGGAETQYF. DNA for the CDR3: TGTGCCAGCAGACGGGGGACAGGGGGCGCGGAGACCCAGTACTTC.

The chain has TRBV2 and TRBJ2-1; 7 bases are shared with TRBD2. J gave up 8 bases and V 4 bases, and 2 bases lay outside the gene matches. CDR1 SNHLY and CDR2 FYNNEI come from the germline V gene. The CDR3 loop spans 12 amino acids. CDR3 nucleotides: TGTGCCAGCAGTGGGGAGGGCTATGAGCAGTTCTTC. It translates to CASSGEGYEQFF.

This clone was observed a handful of times. The V gene is TRBV10-3, the J gene TRBJ1-2, with a tentative D call TRBD1 (6 bases). V was pared by 3 bases and J by 3 bases, with 11 bases between. Germline V gives CDR1 ENHRY, CDR2 SYGVKD. The CDR3 is made up of 14 amino acids. The CDR3 spells CAISDPGVDYGYTF. CDR3 in DNA: TGTGCCATCAGTGACCCAGGGGTCGACTATGGCTACACCTTC.

This CDR3 is CASSAGQGHQETQYF. The DNA for the CDR3 is TGCGCCAGCAGCGCGGGACAGGGCCACCAAGAGACCCAGTACTTC. This rearrangement joins TRBV5-1 to TRBJ2-5; TRBD1 matches 9 bases. Germline V gene lookup returns CDR1 SGHRS and CDR2 YFSETQ. V was clipped by 4 bases and J by 0 bases; unmatched bases: 4. This CDR3 has 15 amino acids. The whole variable domain, filled in from reference TRBV5-1 and TRBJ2-5, reads KAGVTQTPRYLIKTRGQQVTLSCSPISGHRSVSWYQQTPGQGLQFLFEYFSETQRNKGNFPGRFSGRQFSNSRSEMNVSTLELGDSALYLCASSAGQGHQETQYFGPGTRLLVL.

A word on this clone: Other DNA sequences in the sample encode the same CDR3. CDR3 region: CAISELGNTEAFF. The CDR3 bases are TGTGCCATCAGTGAACTGGGGAACACTGAAGCTTTCTTT. The J gene is TRBJ1-1, the V gene TRBV10-3; D gene uncertain. The CDR3 consists of 13 residues. V shed 3 bases and J shed 1 base, with 6 bases lying between them. Per germline, CDR1 ENHRY and CDR2 SYGVKD.

The chain couples TRBV4-1 to TRBJ2-1; 7 bases line up with TRBD2. Germline values: CDR1 MGHRA, CDR2 YSYEKL. The CDR3 spans 15 residues. After removal of 4 bases from V and 5 bases from J, the junction contained 8 bases not matched to a gene. In nucleotides, the CDR3 is TGCGCCAGCAGCCTACCGACTAGCAGAAACAATGAGCAGTTCTTC. This sequence encodes CASSLPTSRNNEQFF.

The J gene is TRBJ2-5, the V gene TRBV6-5; D remains unclear. Looked up from germline, CDR1 is MNHEY and CDR2 is SVGAGI. This CDR3 region has 12 residues. Trimming pared 5 bases from V and 5 bases from J, leaving 9 bases between. The CDR3 spells CASSHSGETQYF. CDR3 DNA sequence: TGTGCCAGCAGTCATAGTGGGGAGACCCAGTACTTC.

The V call is TRBV11-1, the J call TRBJ1-1; D is uncertain. The CDR3 totals 16 residues. Looked up from germline, CDR1 is SGHAT and CDR2 is FQDESV (reference sequence). Trimming removed 3 bases from V and 2 bases from J, with 16 bases in between. The CDR3 is CASSFLGTGRNTEAFF. DNA for the CDR3: TGTGCCAGCAGCTTCTTAGGCACCGGGAGAAACACTGAAGCTTTCTTT.

The sample holds many counts of this clone. The CDR3 region is CASGIQGRFQETQYF. CDR3 in DNA: TGTGCCAGCGGAATACAGGGTCGTTTCCAAGAGACCCAGTACTTC. The chain joins TRBV21-1 to TRBJ2-5; TRBD1 is the table's D call, not checked against the DNA. TRBV21-1 is recorded as a pseudogene. CDR3 size: 15 residues.